What follows describes a single T cell receptor (beta chain). The Seattle patients, enrolled during active infection, were followed longitudinally. The sample belongs to a study of blood T cell repertoires in COVID-19. Overall study: Spain, Italy and the United States supplied samples that represented acute and convalescent COVID-19.

As originally analysed: Reference gene primers were amplified, and this amplification served to estimate nucleated cell counts. The repertoire was sequenced with immunoSEQ multiplex PCR; TCRdb's copy has only in-frame clones and lacks some. D and trimming come from the DNA, and the V and J calls and clone size come from that table. The data show fewer than 200,000 clones, around 83% seen once. Per the germline V gene, CDR1 is LGHDT and CDR2 is YNNKEL (reference sequence). This CDR3 region has 14 residues. Trimming left V 2 bases short and J 7 bases short, with 14 bases between. Sequencing used peripheral blood. This TCR came from a woman aged 70 to 79 with COVID-19, enrolled during active disease. The chain joins TRBV3-1 (or the pseudogene TRBV3-2) to TRBJ1-1; the D is unclear. CDR3 coding DNA: TGTGCCAGCAGCCAATCGACCAGGTGCTTTGAAGCTTTCTTT. It is translated as CASSQSTRCFEAFF.